The source of this T cell receptor (beta chain) is a study of blood T cells in healthy people across ages. Points from the study as a whole: Researchers said unsorted PBMCs prevented a conclusive naive versus antigen-experienced comparison.

V shed 1 base, J shed 1 base, and the junction held 4 bases outside the gene matches. Germline CDR1 and CDR2: SGHTA and FQGTGA. The CDR3 sequence is 15 residues long. Then a second PCR, running roughly 7 to 11 cycles, was carried out with a sample-barcoded 5' primer and a J-beta primer mix. Carrying 12 random nucleotides, a template-switch adaptor labeled each individual cDNA molecule. TCRdb ran MiXCR on the 5' RACE reads and lists one entry per CDR3 protein. Of 1,500,000 or so distinct CDR3 sequences in the sample, about 45% are singletons; the top ten hold over 3.5%. To note about this clonotype: Its antigen is currently unknown.

The V gene is TRBV7-3, the J gene TRBJ2-7; 7 nucleotides match TRBD2. Sample: blood. This TCR derives from a young woman in good health. DNA for the CDR3: TGTGCCAGCAGCTTAATTCCTAGCGGATCCTACGAGCAGTACTTC. Amino acids: CASSLIPSGSYEQYF.